This TCR beta chain was retrieved from a study of blood T cell repertoires in COVID-19 (dated by TCRdb to 2019 to 2021). Regarding the study in general: Collaborator samples came from the United States, Italy and Spain and covered acute and convalescent phases of COVID-19. Samples came from the ongoing ImmuneRACE study (first 160 participants) plus 1,254 subjects from 6 global collaborators. The material from the prospective study consisted of cDNA or gDNA derived from T cells, B-cell-depleted T cells, or PBMCs. HLA class I and class II types, where available, came from metadata supplied by the sample provider rather than from assay-based typing. Nearly every sample came with metadata listing a de-identified subject ID, COVID-19 status, age in years and sex. The repertoires were released in a freely available public database meant as a resource for research on the immune response to SARS-CoV-2. Subjects who had been exposed to COVID-19, were actively infected with it, or had recovered from it provided the deeply sampled blood TCRbeta repertoires that made up the dataset.

Study-level results and caveats: How much clinical and demographic metadata was included differed by source and by participant, and the metadata was provided uncurated.

The junction carries 11 bases between V and J, which are trimmed by 5 bases and 4 bases respectively. Measured from the cysteine to the phenylalanine, the CDR3 is 13 residues long. CDR3 DNA only is kept here, 39 bases in frame from base 1. CDR1 and CDR2 (LNHDA, SQIVND) derive from the germline V gene (reference sequence). The immunoSEQ Assay, a bias-controlled multiplex PCR, was used to amplify TCRbeta CDR3 regions from genomic DNA. The paper's data handling went like this. The number of nucleated cells in each sample was estimated by amplification of reference gene primers within the assay. To quantify the absolute abundance of each unique TCRbeta CDR3 rearrangement, sequence reads were collapsed and filtered. Productive Simpson clonality was computed per sample as the square root of Simpson's diversity index over productive rearrangements. TCRdb took this table from immuneACCESS and kept in-frame rearrangements with V and J called. Such tables lack part of the clones; where checked against another copy, unresolved V genes explain under half of the gap, and the rest is unexplained. Clonal size and the V and J genes are those of that table, whereas D and trimming came from the DNA. The sample yields roughly 60,000 clones; roughly 88% were counted once. The ten largest clones add up to around 5.4% of the sample.

This clone showed up just once. The target of this receptor is not known. The record has no base qualities; no much larger clone is one base away. Collaborating institutions collected whole blood in K2EDTA tubes following their own protocols. For TCRbeta analysis, collaborator samples were shipped as frozen whole blood, as isolated PBMCs, or as DNA extracted from either sample type. This TCR was recovered from an older woman with acute or convalescent COVID-19. The sequence joins TRBV19 to TRBJ1-2; TRBD1 might be the D gene, on 5 matching bases. What was sequenced was peripheral blood. The DNA is TGTGCCAGTAGTCGTGACAGCATCTATGGCTACACCTTC. Its amino acids are CASSRDSIYGYTF.